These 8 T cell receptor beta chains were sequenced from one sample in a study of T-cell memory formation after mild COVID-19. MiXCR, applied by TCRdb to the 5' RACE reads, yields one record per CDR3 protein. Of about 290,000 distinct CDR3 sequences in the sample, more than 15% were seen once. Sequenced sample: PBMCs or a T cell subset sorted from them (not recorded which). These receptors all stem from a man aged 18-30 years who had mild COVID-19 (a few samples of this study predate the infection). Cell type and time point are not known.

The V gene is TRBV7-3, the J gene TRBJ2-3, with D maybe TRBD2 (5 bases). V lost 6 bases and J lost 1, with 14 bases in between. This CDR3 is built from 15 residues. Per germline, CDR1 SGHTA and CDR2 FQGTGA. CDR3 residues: CASRPSGAGTDTQYF. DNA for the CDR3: TGTGCCAGCAGACCAAGCGGTGCTGGCACAGATACGCAGTATTTT.

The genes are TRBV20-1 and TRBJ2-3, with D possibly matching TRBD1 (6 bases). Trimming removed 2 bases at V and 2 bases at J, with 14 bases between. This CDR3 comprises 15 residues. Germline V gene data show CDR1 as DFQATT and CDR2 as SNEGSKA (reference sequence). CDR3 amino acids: CSARRRQAPTDTQYF. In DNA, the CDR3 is TGCAGTGCTAGAAGAAGACAGGCCCCCACAGATACGCAGTATTTT.

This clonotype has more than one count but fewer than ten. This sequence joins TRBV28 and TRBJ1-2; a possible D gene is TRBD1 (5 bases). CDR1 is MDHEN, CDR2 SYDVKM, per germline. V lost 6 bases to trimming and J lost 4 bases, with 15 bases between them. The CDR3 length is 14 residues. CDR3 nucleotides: TGTGCCAGCAGCCTCTTCAGGGAAGGCTATGGCTACACCTTC. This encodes CASSLFREGYGYTF.

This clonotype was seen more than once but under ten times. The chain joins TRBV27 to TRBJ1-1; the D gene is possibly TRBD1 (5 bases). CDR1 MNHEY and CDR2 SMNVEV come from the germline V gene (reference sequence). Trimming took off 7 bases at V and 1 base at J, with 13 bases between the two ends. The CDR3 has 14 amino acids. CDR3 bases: TGTGCCAGCAAACTCTCAACAGGGAACACTGAAGCTTTCTTT. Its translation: CASKLSTGNTEAFF.

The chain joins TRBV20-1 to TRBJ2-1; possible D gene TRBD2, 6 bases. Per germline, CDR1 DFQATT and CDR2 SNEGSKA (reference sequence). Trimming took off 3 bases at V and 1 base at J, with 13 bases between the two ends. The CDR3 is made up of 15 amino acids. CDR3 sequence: CSARKSGRSYNEQFF. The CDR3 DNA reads TGCAGTGCTAGGAAGAGCGGGCGTTCCTACAATGAGCAGTTCTTC.

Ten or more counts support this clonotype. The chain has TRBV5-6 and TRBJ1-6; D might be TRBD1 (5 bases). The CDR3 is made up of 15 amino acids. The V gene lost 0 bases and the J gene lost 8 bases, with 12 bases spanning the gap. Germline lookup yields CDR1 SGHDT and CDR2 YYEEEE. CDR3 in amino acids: CASSLERQSYSPLHF. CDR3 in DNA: TGTGCCAGCAGCTTGGAGCGACAGAGCTATTCACCCCTCCACTTT.

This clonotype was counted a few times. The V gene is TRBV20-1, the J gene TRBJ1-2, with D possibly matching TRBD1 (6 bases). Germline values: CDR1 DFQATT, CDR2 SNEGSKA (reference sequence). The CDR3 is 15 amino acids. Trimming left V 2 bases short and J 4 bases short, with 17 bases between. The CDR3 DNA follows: TGCAGTGCTAGAAAGGCGGGGGGGCTTGTCTATGGCTACACCTTC. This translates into CSARKAGGLVYGYTF.

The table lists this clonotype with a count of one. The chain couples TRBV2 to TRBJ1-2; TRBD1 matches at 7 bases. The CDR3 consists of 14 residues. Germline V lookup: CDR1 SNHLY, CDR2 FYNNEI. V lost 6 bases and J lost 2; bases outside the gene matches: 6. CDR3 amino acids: CASRDGTVNYGYTF. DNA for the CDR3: TGTGCCAGCAGAGACGGGACAGTAAACTATGGCTACACCTTC.